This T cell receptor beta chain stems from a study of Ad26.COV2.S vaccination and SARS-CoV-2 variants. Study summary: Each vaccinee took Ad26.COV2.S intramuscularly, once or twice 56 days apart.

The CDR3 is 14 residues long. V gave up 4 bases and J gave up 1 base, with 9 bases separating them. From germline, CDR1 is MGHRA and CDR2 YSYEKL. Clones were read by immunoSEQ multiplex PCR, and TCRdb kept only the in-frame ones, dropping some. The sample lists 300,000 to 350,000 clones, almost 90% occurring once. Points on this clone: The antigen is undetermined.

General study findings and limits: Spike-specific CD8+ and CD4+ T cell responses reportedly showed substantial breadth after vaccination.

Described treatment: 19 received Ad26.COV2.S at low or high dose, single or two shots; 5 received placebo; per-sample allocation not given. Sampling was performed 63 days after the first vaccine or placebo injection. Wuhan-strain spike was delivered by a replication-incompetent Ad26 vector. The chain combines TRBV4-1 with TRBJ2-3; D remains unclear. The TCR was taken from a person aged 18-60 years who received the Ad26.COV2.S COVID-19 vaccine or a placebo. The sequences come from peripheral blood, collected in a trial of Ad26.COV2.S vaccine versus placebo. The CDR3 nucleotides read TGCGCCAGCAGCCTTACCAGAGGCACAGATACGCAGTATTTT. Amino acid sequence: CASSLTRGTDTQYF.